This T cell receptor beta chain was sequenced in a study of shared clonotypes between healthy human individuals. On the study more broadly: Two women and a few men aged 18 to 49 served as donors.

In the original analysis: Filtering differed, since immunoSEQ gave only junction sequences and no quality scores. Assay: immunoSEQ multiplex PCR; the TCRdb copy retains only in-frame clones and omits some. For V, J and clone size, that table is used; D and trimming come from the DNA. Of approximately 1.1 million clones in the sample, 75% to 80% were seen once. This CDR3 is built from 11 residues. Germline V gives CDR1 SGHDT, CDR2 YYEEEE. V lost 4 bases and J lost 4, with 5 bases in between. To note about this clone: Its matching antigen is unknown.

General observations from the study: Among several donors, approximately 5% of naive CD4 clonotypes were found in common.

A CD45RA+ naive subset and a CD45RA-negative memory subset were split from CD4+ cells. The clonotype was recovered from a man between 18 and 29 years old in good health. Some clones in this sample may be carry-over from other donors' samples. The sequencing sample was made of memory CD4+ T cells from PBMCs. Subset described: CD45RA-negative fraction. The chain links TRBV5-6 to TRBJ2-5; D gene unclear. The CDR3 coding sequence is TGTGCCAGCAGCCGACTAGAGACCCAGTACTTC. As protein: CASSRLETQYF. The whole variable domain, filled in from reference TRBV5-6 and TRBJ2-5, reads DAGVTQSPTHLIKTRGQQVTLRCSPKSGHDTVSWYQQALGQGPQFIFQYYEEEERQRGNFPDRFSGHQFPNYSSELNVNALLLGDSALYLCASSRLETQYFGPGTRLLVL.